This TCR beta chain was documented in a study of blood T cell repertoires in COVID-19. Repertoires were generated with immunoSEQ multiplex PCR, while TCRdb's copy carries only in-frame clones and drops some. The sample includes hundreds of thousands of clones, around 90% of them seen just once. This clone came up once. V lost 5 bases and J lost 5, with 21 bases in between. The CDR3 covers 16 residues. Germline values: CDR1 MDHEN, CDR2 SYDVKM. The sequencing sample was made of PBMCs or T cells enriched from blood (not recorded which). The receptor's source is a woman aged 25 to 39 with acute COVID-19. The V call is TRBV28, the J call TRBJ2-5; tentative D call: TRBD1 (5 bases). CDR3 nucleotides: TGTGCCAGCAGTCACCCCTGGGGCCGAATTCAGGAGACCCAGTACTTC. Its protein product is CASSHPWGRIQETQYF.